One sample yielded the 31 T cell receptor beta chains listed below, sequenced in a study of early T cells in non-severe SARS-CoV-2 infection. TCRdb redid the calling of the 5' RACE reads with MiXCR, one entry per CDR3 protein. Counted here are about 92,000 distinct CDR3 sequences, less than 15% occurring once; the ten biggest clones make up roughly 6%. The sample was whole blood. Every receptor here comes from an adult who was a healthcare worker with PCR-confirmed SARS-CoV-2 infection or an uninfected control (not recorded which).

The table lists this clonotype with a few counts. The CDR3 loop is CASRTIAGGPDEQFF. The DNA of the CDR3 is TGCGCCAGCAGGACTATAGCGGGGGGGCCAGATGAGCAGTTCTTC. V is TRBV5-1 and J is TRBJ2-1, with TRBD2 matching 11 bases. Germline lookup yields CDR1 SGHRS and CDR2 YFSETQ. V lost 5 bases and J lost 8; bases outside the gene matches: 9. The CDR3 is made up of 15 amino acids.

In its sample, this clonotype was seen many times. The chain has TRBV4-3 and TRBJ2-1; 13 bases align to TRBD2. The V and J ends lost 4 bases and 5 bases, in that order; junction bases with no gene match: 11. Germline V gives CDR1 LGHNA, CDR2 YSLEER. The CDR3 spans 18 residues. The CDR3 coding sequence is TGCGCCAGCAGCCTCCGACTAGCGGGGGGCTTAACCAACAATGAGCAGTTCTTC. Amino acids: CASSLRLAGGLTNNEQFF.

The chain links TRBV24-1 to TRBJ2-3; the D gene is possibly TRBD1 (6 bases). In germline, CDR1 is KGHDR, CDR2 SFDVKD. V gave up 5 bases and J gave up 0 bases, with 11 bases separating them. The length of the CDR3 is 15 residues. This chain's CDR3 is CATSVTGQSTDTQYF. The CDR3 nucleotides read TGTGCCACCAGTGTAACAGGGCAAAGCACAGATACGCAGTATTTT.

In its sample, this clonotype was seen many times. The V call is TRBV24-1, the J call TRBJ1-1, with 7 positions matching TRBD1. Germline CDR1 reads KGHDR; CDR2 reads SFDVKD. CDR3 length: 12 residues. V was clipped by 9 bases and J by 6 bases; unmatched bases: 6. The CDR3 nucleotides are TGTGCCACCCAAGACAGGGACTCTGAAGCTTTCTTT. Residues: CATQDRDSEAFF.

At least ten counts were recorded for this clonotype. The gene calls are TRBV20-1 and TRBJ1-1; no firm D call. CDR1 DFQATT and CDR2 SNEGSKA come from the germline V gene (reference sequence). The CDR3 extends over 12 amino acids. Between the trimmed V and J ends, which lost 0 bases and 11 bases, there was a span of 13 bases. This CDR3 is CSARDKRIGAFF. Written as DNA, the CDR3 is TGCAGTGCTAGAGATAAGCGGATAGGGGCTTTCTTT.

The chain uses TRBV28 and TRBJ1-4, with 7 bases lining up with TRBD1. Per the germline V gene, CDR1 is MDHEN and CDR2 is SYDVKM. The junction had 9 bases not matched to a gene; V was cut back by 10 bases and J by 1 base. The CDR3 spans 15 residues. The CDR3 nucleotides are TGTGCCACCGTCCCAGGGGGAGGAACTAATGAAAAACTGTTTTTT. As protein: CATVPGGGTNEKLFF.

This clonotype came up many times. V and J are TRBV28 and TRBJ2-5, with 8 bases that match TRBD1. The J segment lost 2 bases and the V segment lost 7 bases, leaving 12 bases of the junction unmatched. The CDR3 covers 16 residues. Germline CDR1 is MDHEN and CDR2 is SYDVKM. CDR3 coding DNA: TGTGCCAGCACCCCCCTTACAGGGGGAAAGCAAGAGACCCAGTACTTC. Protein: CASTPLTGGKQETQYF.

This clonotype was observed a handful of times. V usage is TRBV5-1 and J usage is TRBJ2-2; D call uncertain. The CDR3 spans 13 residues. Germline V gives CDR1 SGHRS, CDR2 YFSETQ. Trimming removed 7 bases at V and 1 base at J, with 8 bases between. This chain's CDR3 is CASADQNTGELFF. CDR3 in DNA: TGCGCCAGCGCCGACCAGAACACCGGGGAGCTGTTTTTT.

This clonotype was seen repeatedly, ten times or more. This chain links TRBV11-2 with TRBJ1-5; D unclear. Germline CDR1 and CDR2: SGHAT and FQNNGV. V was shortened by 3 bases and J by 1 base, with 22 bases between the two germline ends. The CDR3 covers 19 residues. This chain's CDR3 is CASSLISGKLSRSNQPQHF. The CDR3 DNA follows: TGTGCCAGCAGCTTGATCTCTGGGAAATTGTCGAGGAGCAATCAGCCCCAGCATTTT.

This clonotype was seen repeatedly, ten times or more. The rearrangement links TRBV3-1 to TRBJ1-1, with D possibly TRBD1 on 5 matching bases. CDR3 length: 14 amino acids. Trimming took 2 bases from V and 6 from J, leaving 13 bases between them. CDR1 LGHDT and CDR2 YNNKEL come from the germline V gene (reference sequence). CDR3 amino acids: CASSQKAGRPEAFF. CDR3 coding DNA: TGTGCCAGCAGCCAAAAGGCAGGGAGGCCTGAAGCTTTCTTT.

This clonotype was seen a handful of times. The V gene is TRBV5-1, the J gene TRBJ1-1; D is uncertain. Between the trimmed V and J ends, which lost 0 bases and 6 bases, there was a span of 12 bases. The CDR3 sequence is 14 residues long. Germline V gene lookup returns CDR1 SGHRS and CDR2 YFSETQ. The CDR3 sequence is CASSLEDPQSEAFF. In nucleotides, the CDR3 is TGCGCCAGCAGCTTGGAGGACCCTCAGTCTGAAGCTTTCTTT. Full variable domain (rest looked up from reference TRBV5-1 and TRBJ1-1): KAGVTQTPRYLIKTRGQQVTLSCSPISGHRSVSWYQQTPGQGLQFLFEYFSETQRNKGNFPGRFSGRQFSNSRSEMNVSTLELGDSALYLCASSLEDPQSEAFFGQGTRLTVV.

This clonotype has just a few counts. The genes are TRBV20-1 and TRBJ1-1, with D tentatively TRBD1 (5 bases). Germline CDR1 DFQATT, CDR2 SNEGSKA (reference sequence). The CDR3 sequence is 17 residues long. Between the trimmed V and J ends, which lost 0 bases and 7 bases, there was a span of 24 bases. CDR3 amino acids: CSARDSSGRGELGEAFF. For the CDR3, the DNA is TGCAGTGCTAGAGATAGTAGTGGGAGGGGTGAGTTGGGTGAAGCTTTCTTT.

This clonotype has at least ten counts. V and J are TRBV29-1 and TRBJ2-1; TRBD2 matches 7 bases. From germline, CDR1 is SQVTM and CDR2 ANQGSEA. V shed 5 bases, J shed 5 bases, and the junction held 9 bases outside the gene matches. The CDR3 sequence is 14 residues long. The CDR3 DNA follows: TGCAGCGTTTCCACCGGGACTACACACAATGAGCAGTTCTTC. Amino acids: CSVSTGTTHNEQFF.

This clonotype was seen a handful of times. The chain links TRBV7-2 to TRBJ2-7, with D maybe TRBD2 (6 bases). V lost 5 bases and J lost 6, with 20 bases in between. Germline V CDR1 and CDR2: SGHTA, FQGNSA. The CDR3 runs 15 residues. CDR3 bases: TGTGCCAGCAGCGCCTCTGGAGCGGGTGTAGCCGAGCAGTACTTC. Its protein product is CASSASGAGVAEQYF. Filled out from reference TRBV7-2 and TRBJ2-7, the complete variable domain reads GAGVSQSPSNKVTEKGKDVELRCDPISGHTALYWYRQSLGQGLEFLIYFQGNSAPDKSGLPSDRFSAERTGGSVSTLTIQRTQQEDSAVYLCASSASGAGVAEQYFGPGTRLTVT.

This clonotype occurred a few times. The chain joins TRBV29-1 to TRBJ2-7; unclear D gene. Germline lookup yields CDR1 SQVTM and CDR2 ANQGSEA. V was shortened by 6 bases and J by 0 bases, with 12 bases between the two germline ends. The CDR3 sequence is 13 residues long. The CDR3: CSVKVTGSYEQYF. In nucleotides, the CDR3 is TGCAGCGTCAAGGTTACGGGCTCCTACGAGCAGTACTTC.

This clonotype was counted at least ten times. The genes are TRBV5-1 and TRBJ2-7; 10 positions match TRBD1. After removal of 0 bases from V and 4 bases from J, the junction contained 4 bases not matched to a gene. Germline lookup yields CDR1 SGHRS and CDR2 YFSETQ. This CDR3 has 15 residues. The CDR3 DNA reads TGCGCCAGCAGCTTGGCCCCGGGACAGGGGTACGAGCAGTACTTC. Translated: CASSLAPGQGYEQYF.

The rearrangement links TRBV20-1 to TRBJ2-7; tentatively, D is TRBD1 (6 bases). From germline, CDR1 is DFQATT and CDR2 SNEGSKA (reference sequence). This CDR3 has 13 amino acids. V was pared by 6 bases and J by 1 base, with 13 bases between. The CDR3 DNA reads TGCAGTGCAGACCCAGGGGAATCCTACGAGCAGTACTTC. Translated: CSADPGESYEQYF.

The V call is TRBV5-1, the J call TRBJ1-2; D is unresolved. The CDR3 covers 14 residues. The germline V gene has CDR1 SGHRS and CDR2 YFSETQ. With 3 bases removed from V and 4 bases from J, the gap between germline ends came to 13 bases. The DNA of the CDR3 is TGCGCCAGCAGCTACAACGGAGGGCCCTATGGCTACACCTTC. This codes for CASSYNGGPYGYTF.

This clonotype has more than one count but fewer than ten. V is TRBV20-1 and J is TRBJ1-2; weak D call: TRBD1 (5 bases). Trimming removed 3 bases at V and 6 bases at J, with 11 bases between. The CDR3 loop spans 12 amino acids. Looked up from germline, CDR1 is DFQATT and CDR2 is SNEGSKA (reference sequence). The CDR3 loop is CSASMGTHGYTF. The CDR3 nucleotides are TGCAGTGCTAGCATGGGGACGCATGGCTACACCTTC.

This chain connects TRBV6-1 to TRBJ2-7, with 8 bases aligning to TRBD1. With V trimmed by 8 bases and J by 3 bases, 12 bases remained unmatched. This CDR3 comprises 15 residues. CDR1 and CDR2 (germline): MNHNS, SASEGT. CDR3 sequence reads: CASGISGGDFYEQYF. CDR3 nucleotides: TGTGCCAGCGGTATCTCAGGGGGCGACTTCTACGAGCAGTACTTC.

The chain uses TRBV18 and TRBJ1-2; 9 positions match TRBD1. V was pared by 0 bases and J by 5 bases, with 1 base of the junction left unmatched. CDR3 length: 14 amino acids. Germline CDR1 KGHSH, CDR2 LQKENI. The CDR3 nucleotides read TGTGCCAGCTCACCACCAGGACAGGGGTATGGCTACACCTTC. It specifies CASSPPGQGYGYTF. Full variable domain (rest looked up from reference TRBV18 and TRBJ1-2): NAGVMQNPRHLVRRRGQEARLRCSPMKGHSHVYWYRQLPEEGLKFMVYLQKENIIDESGMPKERFSAEFPKEGPSILRIQQVVRGDSAAYFCASSPPGQGYGYTFGSGTRLTVV.

There are a few counts of this clonotype. This chain links TRBV21-1 with TRBJ1-5. TRBV21-1 is termed a pseudogene. The length of the CDR3 is 14 residues. The CDR3 is CASSKVRGRQPQHF. Here the CDR3 DNA reads TGTGCCAGCAGCAAAGTTCGGGGAAGGCAGCCCCAGCATTTT.

Ten or more counts support this clonotype. Compared with germline, one end of the junction differs, possibly owing to a read error. This chain joins TRBV7-7 and TRBJ2-1; 7 positions agree with TRBD1. In germline, CDR1 is SSHAT, CDR2 FNYEAQ (reference sequence). This CDR3 region has 16 residues. Here the CDR3 DNA reads TGTGCTAGCAGCCCTACGGACAGGTCCTCCTACAATGAGCAGTTCTTC. Translated, it gives CASSPTDRSSYNEQFF.

In this sample, this clonotype turned up many times. This chain joins TRBV11-2 and TRBJ2-5; 9 bases agree with TRBD1. This CDR3 comprises 16 residues. The junction had 14 bases not matched to a gene; V was cut back by 5 bases and J by 7 bases. The germline gives CDR1 SGHAT, CDR2 FQNNGV. Here the CDR3 reads CASSPRYRDRVSTQYF. CDR3 in DNA: TGTGCCAGCAGCCCACGATACCGGGACAGGGTTTCGACCCAGTACTTC.

The chain combines TRBV29-1 with TRBJ2-4; D remains unclear. Looked up from germline, CDR1 is SQVTM and CDR2 is ANQGSEA. Trimming took off 4 bases at V and 1 base at J, with 11 bases between the two ends. The CDR3 is 14 residues long. In DNA form, the CDR3 reads TGCAGCGTTGGAAGAGTGGGGGCCAAAAACATTCAGTACTTC. This gives the protein CSVGRVGAKNIQYF.

This clonotype was observed a single time. An end of the junction does not agree with germline; a read error may underlie this. This sequence joins TRBV3-1 and TRBJ1-4; D gene uncertain. This CDR3 has 15 residues. Germline V gene lookup returns CDR1 LGHDT and CDR2 YNNKEL (reference sequence). In DNA, the CDR3 is TGTGCCAGCAGCCAAGGGCAGATAAATAATGAAATACTGTTTTTT. Protein: CASSQGQINNEILFF.

As to this clonotype: The germline gene is not matched at one end of the junction; a read error may be the cause. V is TRBV28 and J is TRBJ1-5; 7 bases are a match to TRBD1. The germline CDR1 and CDR2 sequences are MDHEN and SYDVKM. There are 14 residues in the CDR3. The CDR3 region is CVSRRQGSNQPQHF. Here the CDR3 DNA reads TGTGTCAGCAGGCGACAGGGTAGCAATCAGCCCCAGCATTTT.

In this sample, this clonotype turned up a few times. The chain uses TRBV7-9 and TRBJ2-1, with a weak D call TRBD2 (5 bases). Between the trimmed V and J ends, which lost 5 bases and 7 bases, there was a span of 9 bases. The CDR3 is 12 residues long. Per the germline V gene, CDR1 is SEHNR and CDR2 is FQNEAQ (reference sequence). This chain's CDR3 is CASSHGGNEQFF. CDR3 DNA: TGTGCCAGCAGCCACGGCGGGAATGAGCAGTTCTTC. The whole variable domain, filled in from reference TRBV7-9 and TRBJ2-1, reads DTGVSQNPRHKITKRGQNVTFRCDPISEHNRLYWYRQTLGQGPEFLTYFQNEAQLEKSRLLSDRFSAERPKGSFSTLEIQRTEQGDSAMYLCASSHGGNEQFFGPGTRLTVL.

This clonotype appeared a few times. J is TRBJ2-2 and V is TRBV4-3; D is tentatively TRBD1 or TRBD2 (6 bases each). Trimming left V 2 bases short and J 0 bases short, with 10 bases between. The CDR3 consists of 16 residues. Germline values: CDR1 LGHNA, CDR2 YSLEER. The CDR3 bases are TGCGCCAGCAGCCAAAGGAGGGACACGAACACCGGGGAGCTGTTTTTT. Encoded protein: CASSQRRDTNTGELFF.

In its sample, this clonotype was seen a few times. The chain employs TRBV5-1 and TRBJ2-1, with 7 bases matching TRBD1. The CDR3 length is 17 residues. Trimming removed 1 base from V and 2 bases from J; junction bases left unmatched: 9. From germline, CDR1 is SGHRS and CDR2 YFSETQ. The DNA of the CDR3 is TGCGCCAGCAGCTTGAGGCCCGGGACAGAGACCTACAATGAGCAGTTCTTC. It encodes CASSLRPGTETYNEQFF.

As to this clonotype: It may be a read error: a sequence one base away is much more abundant. V gene TRBV6-6 combines with J gene TRBJ2-5; the D gene could be TRBD1 or TRBD2 (5 bases each). CDR3 length: 18 residues. Germline lookup yields CDR1 MNHNY and CDR2 SVGAGI (reference sequence). Trimming cost V 2 bases and J 0 bases, with 19 bases left between them. CDR3 sequence: CASSYLWPGALYQETQYF. The CDR3 DNA sequence: TGTGCCAGCAGTTACCTCTGGCCCGGGGCCCTGTACCAAGAGACCCAGTACTTC.